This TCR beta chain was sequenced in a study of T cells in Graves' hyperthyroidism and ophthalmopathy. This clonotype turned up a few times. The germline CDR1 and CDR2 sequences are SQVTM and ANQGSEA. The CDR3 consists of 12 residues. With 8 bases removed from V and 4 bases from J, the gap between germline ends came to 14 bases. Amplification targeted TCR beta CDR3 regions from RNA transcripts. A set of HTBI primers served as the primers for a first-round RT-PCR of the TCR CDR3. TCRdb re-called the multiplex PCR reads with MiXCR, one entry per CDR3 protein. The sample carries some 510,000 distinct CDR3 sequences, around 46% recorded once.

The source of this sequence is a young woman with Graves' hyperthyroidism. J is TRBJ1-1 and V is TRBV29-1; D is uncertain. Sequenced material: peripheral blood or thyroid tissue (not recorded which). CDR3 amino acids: CSRADGGTEAFF. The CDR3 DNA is TGCAGCAGGGCAGACGGTGGCACTGAAGCTTTCTTT.